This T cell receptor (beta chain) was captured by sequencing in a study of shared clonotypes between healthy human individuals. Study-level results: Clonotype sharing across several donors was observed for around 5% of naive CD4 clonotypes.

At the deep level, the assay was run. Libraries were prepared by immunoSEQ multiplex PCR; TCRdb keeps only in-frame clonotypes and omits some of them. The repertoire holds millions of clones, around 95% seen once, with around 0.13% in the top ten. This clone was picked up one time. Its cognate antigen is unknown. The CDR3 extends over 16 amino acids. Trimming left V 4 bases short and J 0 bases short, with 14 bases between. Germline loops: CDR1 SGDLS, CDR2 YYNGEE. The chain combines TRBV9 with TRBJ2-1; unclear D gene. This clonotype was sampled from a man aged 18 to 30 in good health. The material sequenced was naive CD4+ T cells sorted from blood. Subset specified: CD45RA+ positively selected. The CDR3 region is CASSFGLTLSYNEQFF. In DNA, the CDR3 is TGTGCCAGCAGCTTTGGTCTAACTCTCTCCTACAATGAGCAGTTCTTC.